This TCR beta chain emerged from a study of blood T cell repertoires in COVID-19. The wider study: COVID-19 samples collected from the United States, Italy and Spain covered acute and convalescent phases.

This CDR3 region has 14 residues. V dropped 3 bases and J dropped 5; count of bases not matched to a gene: 4. Germline V gives CDR1 LGHDT, CDR2 YNNKEL (reference sequence). Methods used by the authors: Nucleated cell counts were estimated from reference gene primer amplification. Repertoires were generated with immunoSEQ multiplex PCR, while TCRdb's copy carries only in-frame clones and drops some. V, J and clone size were drawn from that table, and D and trimming were deduced from the DNA. The sample comprises approximately 200,000 clones, 80% to 90% of which are singletons, and 2.1% rests with the top ten.

The V call is TRBV3-1 (or the pseudogene TRBV3-2), the J call TRBJ2-3; 8 positions match TRBD2. Sample: peripheral blood. The receptor was isolated from a man between 65 and 85 years old with active or convalescent COVID-19. CDR3 nucleotides: TGTGCCAGCAGCCAGGGACTAGTAGGAGATACGCAGTATTTT. It yields the protein CASSQGLVGDTQYF.